The rows below give T cell receptor beta chains drawn from one sample of a study of long-term antiretroviral therapy in people with HIV. Only in-frame clones appear in the TCRdb table, and some are missing; sequencing was by immunoSEQ multiplex PCR. This table holds 20,000 to 25,000 clones, 84% found once. The input for sequencing was unsorted PBMCs, taken 0.1 years before starting antiretroviral therapy. These receptors all stem from a man younger than 35 with HIV. The CDR3 runs from the conserved cysteine through the conserved F or W. The D gene is left open where the match is weak. Not every row has a clone size; where given, it reads once, few, many or a size class.

j_call v_call d_call cdr3_length clone_size cdr3_nt cdr3_aa
TRBJ1-4 TRBV29-1 NA 12 NA TGCAGCGTTGAAGATCGGGGAAGAAAACTGTTTTTT CSVEDRGRKLFF
TRBJ1-1 TRBV29-1 NA 12 NA TGCAGCGCTGCGGTTATGAACACTGAAGCTTTCTTT CSAAVMNTEAFF
TRBJ2-5 TRBV7-2 NA 14 NA TGTGCCAGCAGACCCGGACTCCAAGGGGAGACCCAGTACTTC CASRPGLQGETQYF
TRBJ2-5 TRBV11-2 NA 13 NA TGTGCCAGCAGCCCCGGACGGAAAGAGACCCAGTACTTC CASSPGRKETQYF
TRBJ2-5 TRBV11-2 TRBD2 16 NA TGTGCCAGCAGCTTGTCTAGCGGGGAGTACCAAGAGACCCAGTACTTC CASSLSSGEYQETQYF
TRBJ1-6 TRBV2 NA 15 NA TGTGCCAGCAGTGTAGCATCGATGGGTAATTCACCCCTCCACTTT CASSVASMGNSPLHF
TRBJ2-3 TRBV15 TRBD2 15 NA TGTGCCACCAGCTGGTCTAGCGGGGCGTCAGATACGCAGTATTTT CATSWSSGASDTQYF
TRBJ1-1 TRBV9 TRBD1 14 NA TGTGCCAGCAGCGTAGAGGGGGCGGATACTGAAGCTTTCTTT CASSVEGADTEAFF
TRBJ2-1 TRBV4-1 NA 16 NA TGCGCCAGCACCCACCCGTTAGCGGCTCTGAGGAATGAGCAGTTCTTC CASTHPLAALRNEQFF
TRBJ1-4 TRBV6-5 TRBD1 13 NA TGTGCCAGCAGTCCGGGACAGTATGAAAAACTGTTTTTT CASSPGQYEKLFF
TRBJ1-3 TRBV7-2 NA 17 NA TGTGCCAGCACGGACCCCCTCGGAGGAGACTCTGGAAACACCATATATTTT CASTDPLGGDSGNTIYF
TRBJ1-1 TRBV5-1 TRBD1 15 NA TGCGCCAGCAGCTCACGGACAGGGGGAGGCACTGAAGCTTTCTTT CASSSRTGGGTEAFF
TRBJ2-5 TRBV15 NA 15 NA TGTGCCACCAGCAGTGCACGTGAGGGGTCGGAGACCCAGTACTTC CATSSAREGSETQYF
TRBJ2-2 TRBV9 TRBD1 16 NA TGTGCCAGCAGCGACGGGGACAGGGGTTACACCGGGGAGCTGTTTTTT CASSDGDRGYTGELFF
TRBJ1-6 TRBV2 TRBD1 16 NA TGTGCCAGCAGCCCGGAGGGGACAGACTATAATTCACCCCTCCACTTT CASSPEGTDYNSPLHF
TRBJ1-3 TRBV15 TRBD1 17 NA TGTGCCACCAGCGGTTGGATTGGACAGGGTGGCCGAAACACCATATATTTT CATSGWIGQGGRNTIYF
TRBJ2-5 TRBV11-3 TRBD2 16 NA TGTGCCAGCAGCTTAAAACCTAGCGGGGGTCAAGAGACCCAGTACTTC CASSLKPSGGQETQYF
TRBJ1-2 TRBV4-2 NA 17 NA TGTGCCAGCAGCCAAGATCCAGTTAGGATCCGGGACTATGGCTACACCTTC CASSQDPVRIRDYGYTF
TRBJ2-1 TRBV7-2 TRBD2 15 NA TGTGCCAGCAGCCCGACTCGCGGGGGGAACAATGAGCAGTTCTTC CASSPTRGGNNEQFF
TRBJ1-1 TRBV13 NA 15 NA TGTGCCAGCAGCCCCCCCAGGGCGGTGAACACTGAAGCTTTCTTT CASSPPRAVNTEAFF
TRBJ2-6 TRBV19 NA 17 NA TGTGCCAGTAAGGTCGCAGGCGGGTCCTCTGGGGCCAACGTCCTGACTTTC CASKVAGGSSGANVLTF
TRBJ2-7 TRBV19 NA 14 NA TGTGCCAGTAGTATAGTTGACAGCTCCTACGAGCAGTACTTC CASSIVDSSYEQYF
TRBJ2-2 TRBV7-9 NA 18 NA TGTGCCAGCAGCTTTAGCATTCCTTCCGCTGGGGGCACCGGGGAGCTGTTTTTT CASSFSIPSAGGTGELFF
TRBJ1-4 TRBV5-1 NA 16 NA TGCGCCAGCACAGCCCTGGGTACAGCAATAGGTGAAAAACTGTTTTTT CASTALGTAIGEKLFF
TRBJ1-4 TRBV9 TRBD1 16 few TGTGCCAGCAGCGTAGGACGACAGGGGAACGATGAAAAACTGTTTTTT CASSVGRQGNDEKLFF
TRBJ1-4 TRBV6-5 NA 14 NA TGTGCCAGCAGGCCGCAAAACGGAGGCGAAAAACTGTTTTTT CASRPQNGGEKLFF
TRBJ1-4 TRBV27 NA 15 NA TGTGCCAGCAGTCCGCGACAGATTTTAGGGGAAAAACTGTTTTTT CASSPRQILGEKLFF
TRBJ2-5 TRBV19 TRBD1 14 once TGTGCCAGTAGTATAGGGGACAGGCAAGAGACCCAGTACTTC CASSIGDRQETQYF
TRBJ1-5 TRBV9 NA 15 NA TGTGCCAGCAGCCAGGACGGTAATAGCAATCAGCCCCAGCATTTT CASSQDGNSNQPQHF
TRBJ1-4 TRBV19 NA 16 NA TGTGCCAGTAGTCGTCCCCGTGGTGCAACTAATGAAAAACTGTTTTTT CASSRPRGATNEKLFF
TRBJ2-7 TRBV5-6 TRBD2 14 once TGTGCCAGCAGCTTGGGGCTAGCGGGGCTCCAGCAGTACTTC CASSLGLAGLQQYF
TRBJ2-7 TRBV28 TRBD2 16 NA TGTGCCAGCAGGCCCGGGGGGGGTGGGGAAACCTACGAGCAGTACTTC CASRPGGGGETYEQYF
TRBJ2-3 TRBV28 NA 16 NA TGTGCCAGCAGTTTCGATCCCGAGAGTCCCACAGATACGCAGTATTTT CASSFDPESPTDTQYF
TRBJ2-7 TRBV28 NA 14 NA TGTGCCAGCAGTTCCGCGACAGGTTTCTACGAGCAGTACTTC CASSSATGFYEQYF
TRBJ2-7 TRBV7-6 TRBD2 13 NA TGTGCCAGCAGCCTGGGAGGGGAATACGAGCAGTACTTC CASSLGGEYEQYF
TRBJ2-2 TRBV27 NA 14 once TGTGCCAGCACCCGCGGGTGGAACACCGGGGAGCTGTTTTTT CASTRGWNTGELFF
TRBJ1-2 TRBV7-8 TRBD1 15 NA TGTGCCAGCAGCTTAGGGACAGGGGGGAAGTATGGCTACACCTTC CASSLGTGGKYGYTF